This TCR beta chain originates from a study of T cell responses to AZD1222 COVID-19 vaccine. This clone appeared once. Only in-frame clones appear in the TCRdb table, and some are missing; sequencing was by immunoSEQ multiplex PCR. The sample holds roughly 110,000 clones, around nine tenths seen once. The source was peripheral blood, collected on day 0 of AZD1222 vaccination. The sequence came from an adult in good health.

CDR3 in amino acids: CASSPTGTEYNEQFF. The CDR3 DNA sequence: TGCGCCAGCAGCCCAACCGGGACGGAGTACAATGAGCAGTTCTTC. The gene calls are TRBV5-1 and TRBJ2-1, with D perhaps TRBD1 or TRBD2 (5 bases each). Germline lookup yields CDR1 SGHRS and CDR2 YFSETQ. Trimming left V 4 bases short and J 4 bases short, with 15 bases between. The CDR3 runs to 15 residues.